Included here is one T cell receptor (beta chain) sequence, with context. Time point of the sample: peripheral blood 6 weeks after treatment start. Assay: immunoSEQ multiplex PCR; the TCRdb copy retains only in-frame clones and omits some. The sample lists roughly 40,000 clones, about 90% occurring once. This sample was taken from a study of PD-L1 blockade in urothelial cancer. V lost 2 bases to trimming and J lost 7 bases, with 15 bases between them. In germline, CDR1 is SGHTA, CDR2 FQGNSA. CDR3 length: 15 amino acids. The TCR sequence derives from a man aged 65-85 years with urothelial cancer. This material consisted of PBMCs, taken around atezolizumab (anti-PD-L1) treatment. This rearrangement joins TRBV7-2 to TRBJ2-1; a possible D gene is TRBD2 (6 bases). The CDR3, as DNA: TGTGCCAGCAGCTTAAATCTTCCCGGGAGTAATGAGCAGTTCTTC. Its translation: CASSLNLPGSNEQFF.